This T cell receptor beta chain was profiled in a study of blood T cells in healthy people across ages. A sample-barcoded 5' primer and a J-beta primer mix were used in a second PCR of roughly 6 to 11 cycles. One entry per CDR3 protein results from TCRdb running MiXCR on the 5' RACE reads. This table has roughly 800,000 distinct CDR3 sequences, more than 45% appearing once. Trimming removed 2 bases at V and 5 bases at J, with 5 bases between. The length of the CDR3 is 11 residues. The germline CDR1 and CDR2 sequences are DFQATT and SNEGSKA (reference sequence). The chain has TRBV20-1 and TRBJ2-3; D call uncertain. The specimen sequenced was blood. This receptor was obtained from a man younger than 40 in good health. CDR3 sequence: CSARQLDTQYF. Here the CDR3 DNA reads TGCAGTGCTAGACAGTTAGATACGCAGTATTTT.